A single sample is the source of the 5 T cell receptor beta chains below, sequenced in a study of blood T cells in healthy people across ages. Primed by a sample-barcoded 5' primer and a J-beta primer mix, a second PCR proceeded for roughly 7 to 11 cycles. MiXCR, run by TCRdb on the 5' RACE reads, gives a single entry per CDR3 protein. The table includes some 780,000 distinct CDR3 sequences, roughly 50% detected once. Material for sequencing was blood. These receptors came from a man aged 35 to 55 in good health.

This clonotype appeared a few times. The chain combines TRBV4-1 with TRBJ2-5; no definite D call. The end of the DNA fits TRBJ2-7 better, so the J call may be wrong. Germline V gene lookup returns CDR1 MGHRA and CDR2 YSYEKL. This CDR3 is 13 amino acids long. The CDR3 sequence: CASSPADRNEQYF. CDR3 nucleotides: TGCGCCAGCAGCCCGGCGGATAGAAACGAGCAGTACTTC.

V is TRBV5-1 and J is TRBJ1-4; D call uncertain. Germline CDR1 reads SGHRS; CDR2 reads YFSETQ. CDR3 length equals 14 residues. Trimming cost V 7 bases and J 0 bases, with 10 bases left between them. The CDR3 DNA reads as TGCGCCAGCGGACCGCAATCAACTAATGAAAAACTGTTTTTT. It codes for CASGPQSTNEKLFF.

This rearrangement joins TRBV27 to TRBJ2-3; TRBD2 agrees at 11 bases. The germline CDR1 and CDR2 sequences are MNHEY and SMNVEV (reference sequence). The CDR3 is 15 residues long. V lost 3 bases and J lost 4; bases outside the gene matches: 3. The CDR3 region has the DNA TGTGCCAGCAGTTTTAGCGGGGGGGCAGCAGATACGCAGTATTTT. Amino acid sequence: CASSFSGGAADTQYF.

This clonotype turned up a few times. J is TRBJ2-7 and V is TRBV9; D is undetermined. V was shortened by 0 bases and J by 2 bases, with 12 bases between the two germline ends. This CDR3 has 15 residues. The germline CDR1 and CDR2 sequences are SGDLS and YYNGEE. CDR3 sequence: CASSVASGSAYEQYF. The DNA of the CDR3 is TGTGCCAGCAGCGTAGCATCGGGTTCCGCCTACGAGCAGTACTTC.

This clonotype appeared many times. Its ends do not fully match the called genes, so a read error is possible. V usage is TRBV5-1 and J usage is TRBJ2-6, with 11 bases that match TRBD1. From germline, CDR1 is SGHRS and CDR2 YFSETQ. This CDR3 is 16 amino acids long. DNA of the CDR3: TGTGCCAGCAGCTTGGGACAGGGGGCTGGGGCCAACGTCCTGACTTTC. Translation gives CASSLGQGAGANVLTF.